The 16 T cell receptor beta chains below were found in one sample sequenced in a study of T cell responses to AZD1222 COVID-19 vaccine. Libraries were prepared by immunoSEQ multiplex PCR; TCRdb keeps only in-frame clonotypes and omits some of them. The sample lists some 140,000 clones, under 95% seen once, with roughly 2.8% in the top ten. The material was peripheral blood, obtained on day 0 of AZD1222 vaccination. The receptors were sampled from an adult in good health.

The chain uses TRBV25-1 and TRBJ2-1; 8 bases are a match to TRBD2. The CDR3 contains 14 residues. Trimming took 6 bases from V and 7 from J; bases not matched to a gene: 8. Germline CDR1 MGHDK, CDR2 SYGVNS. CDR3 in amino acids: CASRAGEVGNEQFF. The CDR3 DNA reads TGTGCCAGCAGAGCGGGAGAGGTAGGGAATGAGCAGTTCTTC.

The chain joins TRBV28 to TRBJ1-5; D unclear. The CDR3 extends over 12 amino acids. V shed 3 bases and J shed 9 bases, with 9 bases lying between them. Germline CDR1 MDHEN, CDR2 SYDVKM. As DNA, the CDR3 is TGTGCCAGCAGTTTGGCGTCAGCGCCCCAGCATTTT. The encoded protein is CASSLASAPQHF.

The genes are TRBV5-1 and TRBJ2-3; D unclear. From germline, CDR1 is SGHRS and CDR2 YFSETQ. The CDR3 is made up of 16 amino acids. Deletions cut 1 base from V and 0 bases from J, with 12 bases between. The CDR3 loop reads CASSLNPASSTDTQYF. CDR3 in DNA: TGCGCCAGCAGCTTGAACCCAGCGAGCAGCACAGATACGCAGTATTTT. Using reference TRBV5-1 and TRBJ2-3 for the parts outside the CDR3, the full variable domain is KAGVTQTPRYLIKTRGQQVTLSCSPISGHRSVSWYQQTPGQGLQFLFEYFSETQRNKGNFPGRFSGRQFSNSRSEMNVSTLELGDSALYLCASSLNPASSTDTQYFGPGTRLTVL.

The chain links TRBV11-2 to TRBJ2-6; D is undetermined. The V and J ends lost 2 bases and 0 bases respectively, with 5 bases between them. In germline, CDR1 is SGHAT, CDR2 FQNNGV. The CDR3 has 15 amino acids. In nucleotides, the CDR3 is TGTGCCAGCAGCTTACGAACCTCTGGGGCCAACGTCCTGACTTTC. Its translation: CASSLRTSGANVLTF.

CDR3 residues: CASASLADTYNEQFF. The CDR3 nucleotides read TGTGCCAGCGCCTCTCTAGCGGATACTTACAATGAGCAGTTCTTC. The V gene is TRBV11-3, the J gene TRBJ2-1; 7 positions match TRBD2. CDR3 length: 15 amino acids. The J segment lost 4 bases and the V segment lost 8 bases, leaving 11 bases of the junction unmatched. Germline V lookup: CDR1 SGHNT, CDR2 YENEEA.

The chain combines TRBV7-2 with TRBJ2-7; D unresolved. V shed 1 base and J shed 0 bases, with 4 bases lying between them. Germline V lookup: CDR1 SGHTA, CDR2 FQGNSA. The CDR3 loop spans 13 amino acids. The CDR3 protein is CASSLGISYEQYF. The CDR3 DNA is TGTGCCAGCAGCTTAGGGATCTCCTACGAGCAGTACTTC.

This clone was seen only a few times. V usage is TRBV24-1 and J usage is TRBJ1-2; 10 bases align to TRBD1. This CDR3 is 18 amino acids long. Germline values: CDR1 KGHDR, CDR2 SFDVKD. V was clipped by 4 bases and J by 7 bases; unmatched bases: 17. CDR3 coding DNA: TGTGCCACCAGTGACGTCAGAAGGGACAGGGGAACATCTGGTGGCTACACCTTC. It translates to CATSDVRRDRGTSGGYTF.

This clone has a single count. The CDR3 protein is CAGQKPNTGELFF. DNA of the CDR3: TGTGCCGGACAGAAACCGAACACCGGGGAGCTGTTTTTT. V usage is TRBV28 and J usage is TRBJ2-2; a weak D match, TRBD1 (6 bases). CDR3 length: 13 amino acids. The germline V gene encodes CDR1 MDHEN and CDR2 SYDVKM. V shed 11 bases and J shed 0 bases, with 10 bases lying between them.

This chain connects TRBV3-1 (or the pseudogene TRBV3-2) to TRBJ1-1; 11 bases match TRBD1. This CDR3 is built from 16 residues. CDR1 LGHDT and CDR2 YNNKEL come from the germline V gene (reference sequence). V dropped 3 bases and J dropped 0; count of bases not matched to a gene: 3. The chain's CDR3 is CASSQMDRGLNTEAFF. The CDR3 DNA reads TGTGCCAGCAGCCAGATGGACAGGGGGCTGAACACTGAAGCTTTCTTT.

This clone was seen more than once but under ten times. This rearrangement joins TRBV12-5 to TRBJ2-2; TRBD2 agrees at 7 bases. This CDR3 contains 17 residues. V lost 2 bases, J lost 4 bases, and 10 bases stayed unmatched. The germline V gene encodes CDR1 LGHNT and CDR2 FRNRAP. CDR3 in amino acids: CASGLPRSGIGTGELFF. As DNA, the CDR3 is TGTGCTAGTGGTTTGCCCCGGAGCGGGATCGGCACCGGGGAGCTGTTTTTT.

The CDR3 spells CASSPLHQGNTEAFF. DNA for the CDR3: TGCGCCAGCAGCCCCCTACACCAGGGGAACACTGAAGCTTTCTTT. The chain is built from TRBV4-3 and TRBJ1-1; D might be TRBD1 (5 bases). Trimming left V 4 bases short and J 1 base short, with 13 bases between. CDR3 size: 15 residues. Germline lookup yields CDR1 LGHNA and CDR2 YSLEER.

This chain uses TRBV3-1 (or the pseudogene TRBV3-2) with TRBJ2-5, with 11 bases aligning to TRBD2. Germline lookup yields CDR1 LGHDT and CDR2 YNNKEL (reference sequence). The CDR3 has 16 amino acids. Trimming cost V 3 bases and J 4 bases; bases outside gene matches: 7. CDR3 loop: CASSHELAGALETQYF. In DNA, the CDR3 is TGTGCCAGCAGCCACGAACTAGCGGGAGCTTTAGAGACCCAGTACTTC.

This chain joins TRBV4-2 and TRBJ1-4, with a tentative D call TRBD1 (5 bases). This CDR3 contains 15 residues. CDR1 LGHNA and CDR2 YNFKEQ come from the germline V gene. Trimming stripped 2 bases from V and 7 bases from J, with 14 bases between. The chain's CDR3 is CASSQKEGQGEKLFF. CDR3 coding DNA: TGTGCCAGCAGCCAAAAAGAAGGACAAGGTGAAAAACTGTTTTTT.

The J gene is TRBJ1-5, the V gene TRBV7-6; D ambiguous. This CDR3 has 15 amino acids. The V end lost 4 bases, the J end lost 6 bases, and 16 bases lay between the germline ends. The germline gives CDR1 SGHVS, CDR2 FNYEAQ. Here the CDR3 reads CASSSKAGVGQPQHF. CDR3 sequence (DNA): TGTGCCAGCAGCTCCAAGGCGGGCGTTGGTCAGCCCCAGCATTTT. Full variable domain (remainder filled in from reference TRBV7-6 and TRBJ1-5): GAGVSQSPRYKVTKRGQDVALRCDPISGHVSLYWYRQALGQGPEFLTYFNYEAQQDKSGLPNDRFSAERPEGSISTLTIQRTEQRDSAMYRCASSSKAGVGQPQHFGDGTRLSIL.

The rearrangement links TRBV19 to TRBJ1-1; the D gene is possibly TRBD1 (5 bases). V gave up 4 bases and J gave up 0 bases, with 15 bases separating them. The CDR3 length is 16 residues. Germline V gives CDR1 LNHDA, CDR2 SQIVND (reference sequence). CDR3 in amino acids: CASSKMGRQMNTEAFF. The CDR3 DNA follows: TGTGCCAGTAGTAAAATGGGACGGCAGATGAACACTGAAGCTTTCTTT.

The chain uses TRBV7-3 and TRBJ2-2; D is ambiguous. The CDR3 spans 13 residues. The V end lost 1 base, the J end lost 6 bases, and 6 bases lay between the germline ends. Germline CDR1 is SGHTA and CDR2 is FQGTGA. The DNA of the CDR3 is TGTGCCAGCAGCTTAATCGGTCCCGGGGAGCTGTTTTTT. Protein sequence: CASSLIGPGELFF.